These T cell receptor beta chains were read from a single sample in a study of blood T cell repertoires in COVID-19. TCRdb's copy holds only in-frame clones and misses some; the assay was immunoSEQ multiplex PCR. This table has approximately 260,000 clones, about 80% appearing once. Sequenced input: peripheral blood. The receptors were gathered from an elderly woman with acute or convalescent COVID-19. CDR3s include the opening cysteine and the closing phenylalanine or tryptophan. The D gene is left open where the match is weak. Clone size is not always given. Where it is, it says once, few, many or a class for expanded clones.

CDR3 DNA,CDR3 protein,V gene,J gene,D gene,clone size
TGTGCCAGCACGACAGGGAAAAACACTGAAGCTTTCTTT,CASTTGKNTEAFF,TRBV19,TRBJ1-1,TRBD1,-
TGTGCCAGCAGCTCCCGGCCCTGGGAGGCCGGAAACACCATATATTTT,CASSSRPWEAGNTIYF,TRBV11-2,TRBJ1-3,-,once
TGTGCCAGCAGTTACAATAGGGACACACTTCAGCCCCAGCATTTT,CASSYNRDTLQPQHF,TRBV6-5,TRBJ1-5,-,-
TGTGCCAGCAGCCGGACTAGCGGAATCACAGATACGCAGTATTTT,CASSRTSGITDTQYF,TRBV7-3,TRBJ2-3,TRBD2,-
TGTGCCAGCTCATCGCTCCAGACAGGGGTTAATGAGCAGTTCTTC,CASSSLQTGVNEQFF,TRBV18,TRBJ2-1,TRBD1,-
TGTGCCAGCAGCGTCGTGACAGGGAACACTGAAGCTTTCTTT,CASSVVTGNTEAFF,TRBV9,TRBJ1-1,-,-
TGTGCCAGCAGCCCTCGGGGCACAGATACGCAGTATTTT,CASSPRGTDTQYF,TRBV7-6,TRBJ2-3,-,-
TGTGCCAGCTCACCACTCACCGGGACACGGGTGATTCCTCAGGACTACACCTTC,CASSPLTGTRVIPQDYTF,TRBV18,TRBJ1-2,-,-
TGTGCCAGCAGCTTAGGGGCCGATGTGAATGAGCAGTTCTTC,CASSLGADVNEQFF,TRBV7-9,TRBJ2-1,-,-
TGTGCCACCAGCAGGGGACAGGGACAGCCCCAGCATTTT,CATSRGQGQPQHF,TRBV15,TRBJ1-5,TRBD1,-
TGCGCCAGCAGCTTGGGGGAGCCCCGGCCCCAGTACTTC,CASSLGEPRPQYF,TRBV5-1,TRBJ2-5,-,-
TGTGCCAGCTCACCAAGATCCGGGGAGGGGCCCTACAATGAGCAGTTCTTC,CASSPRSGEGPYNEQFF,TRBV18,TRBJ2-1,TRBD2,-
TGTGCCAGCAGTGAAGTAAGAGGCGCAGAGACCCAGTACTTC,CASSEVRGAETQYF,TRBV2,TRBJ2-5,-,-
TGTGCCAGCAGTGAGGAGGGTTCGAGGTCTGGAAACACCATATATTTT,CASSEEGSRSGNTIYF,TRBV2,TRBJ1-3,-,-
TGTGCCAGCAGCTCCCGGGACAGGAATTCCTACGAGCAGTACTTC,CASSSRDRNSYEQYF,TRBV5-6,TRBJ2-7,TRBD1,-
TGTGCCAGTAGTCTCAGGACAGGGTTCTCGTCTAACTATGGCTACACCTTC,CASSLRTGFSSNYGYTF,TRBV19,TRBJ1-2,TRBD1,-
TGCGCCAGCAGCTCGGTCCCAGGGTCCCAAGAGACCCAGTACTTC,CASSSVPGSQETQYF,TRBV5-1,TRBJ2-5,-,-
TGCGCCAGCAGCCCCGGGACAGACCTTCTTAACACTGAAGCTTTCTTT,CASSPGTDLLNTEAFF,TRBV5-1,TRBJ1-1,TRBD1,-
TGCGCCAGCAGCCCGGGGGCGAGCGGGACGAGCTCCTACAATGAGCAGTTCTTC,CASSPGASGTSSYNEQFF,TRBV5-1,TRBJ2-1,-,once
TGTGCCAGCAGCCCGGACAGGGGGCAGCCCCAGCATTTT,CASSPDRGQPQHF,TRBV3-1/TRBV3-2,TRBJ1-5,TRBD1,once
TGTGCCAGCAGAACAAGCGGGGGGAATGAGCAGTTCTTC,CASRTSGGNEQFF,TRBV5-4,TRBJ2-1,TRBD2,-
TGCAGTGCTGATACAGGGGGCCGAGCTTTCTTT,CSADTGGRAFF,TRBV20-1,TRBJ1-1,TRBD1,once